One and the same sample provided the 30 T cell receptor beta chains below, sequenced in a study of cytomegalovirus exposure and HLA in healthy donors (TCRdb year 2017). Libraries were built with the immunoSEQ multiplex PCR assay. The multiplex PCR relied on a mix of 60 forward primers for TCR Vbeta segments and 13 reverse primers for TCR Jbeta segments. Here the immuneACCESS table is served through TCRdb, limited to in-frame sequences with V and J called. Missing clones are a known gap in these copies; in checked studies unresolved V genes cover under half, and the rest lacks a known reason. The sample table contains about 160,000 clones; only one count was recorded for 79% of them. 3.5% of the sample rests with the top ten. Sequencing was done on a sample of PBMCs. The receptors here all came from a human donor in good health.

The V gene is TRBV4-2, the J gene TRBJ1-6; D gene uncertain. Germline V CDR1 and CDR2: LGHNA, YNFKEQ. The CDR3 loop spans 14 amino acids. V lost 1 base and J lost 14, with 15 bases in between. The CDR3 loop reads CASSQGPAGGSLHF. CDR3 in DNA: TGTGCCAGCAGCCAAGGACCCGCCGGAGGATCCCTCCACTTT.

The J gene is TRBJ2-1, the V gene TRBV27, with 8 bases matching TRBD2. Germline CDR1 and CDR2: MNHEY and SMNVEV (reference sequence). The CDR3 consists of 16 residues. V lost 2 bases, J lost 2 bases, and 5 bases stayed unmatched. The CDR3 DNA sequence: TGTGCCAGCAGTTTAGATCGGGGACTAGCCTACAATGAGCAGTTCTTC. Its translation is CASSLDRGLAYNEQFF.

The chain recombines TRBV5-1 with TRBJ2-1; 7 bases fit TRBD2. V dropped 2 bases and J dropped 0; count of bases not matched to a gene: 8. Germline V gene sequence: CDR1 SGHRS, CDR2 YFSETQ. The CDR3 length is 17 residues. The CDR3: CASSFRPAGSSYNEQFF. Written as DNA, the CDR3 is TGCGCCAGCAGCTTCAGGCCAGCGGGGAGCTCCTACAATGAGCAGTTCTTC.

This chain joins TRBV7-2 and TRBJ1-3, with TRBD1 identical over 7 bases. V trimming: 2 bases; J trimming: 4 bases; junction bases outside the gene matches: 8. The CDR3 sequence is 16 residues long. Germline V gene data show CDR1 as SGHTA and CDR2 as FQGNSA. The CDR3 region is CASSLPGDSMGNTIYF. As DNA, the CDR3 is TGTGCCAGCAGCTTACCGGGGGACAGCATGGGAAACACCATATATTTT.

V usage is TRBV2 and J usage is TRBJ1-1, with D maybe TRBD1 (6 bases). Deletions cut 10 bases from V and 1 base from J, with 10 bases between. In germline, CDR1 is SNHLY, CDR2 FYNNEI. This CDR3 has 12 residues. CDR3 region: CAILDRNTEAFF. The CDR3 bases are TGTGCCATTTTGGACAGGAACACTGAAGCTTTCTTT. Combining the CDR3 with reference TRBV2 and TRBJ1-1 gives the whole variable domain EPEVTQTPSHQVTQMGQEVILRCVPISNHLYFYWYRQILGQKVEFLVSFYNNEISEKSEIFDDQFSVERPDGSNFTLKIRSTKLEDSAMYFCAILDRNTEAFFGQGTRLTVV.

CDR3 in amino acids: CASSVGTVSTDTQYF. The DNA for the CDR3 is TGTGCCAGCAGCGTAGGCACGGTGAGCACAGATACGCAGTATTTT. The J gene is TRBJ2-3, the V gene TRBV9; D gene unclear. V dropped 0 bases and J dropped 0 bases, with 8 bases sitting between them. CDR3 size: 15 residues. Looked up from germline, CDR1 is SGDLS and CDR2 is YYNGEE.

A few counts support this clone. The genes are TRBV29-1 and TRBJ2-1; 11 bases are shared with TRBD2. J lost 8 bases, V lost 7 bases, and 4 bases had no gene match. This CDR3 comprises 12 residues. Germline V gene lookup returns CDR1 SQVTM and CDR2 ANQGSEA. The CDR3 DNA follows: TGCAGCGCCCTAGCGGGGGGTGATGAGCAGTTCTTC. It codes for CSALAGGDEQFF.

Details on this clone: A read error may produce the germline difference seen at one junction end. The gene calls are TRBV29-1 and TRBJ1-2; no definite D call. The CDR3 is made up of 12 amino acids. Germline CDR1 SQVTM, CDR2 ANQGSEA. CDR3 sequence: CSVEGAHYGYPF. In DNA form, the CDR3 reads TGCAGCGTAGAGGGAGCTCACTATGGCTACCCCTTC.

As for this clone: One end of the junction does not line up with germline, which may come from a read error. The chain carries TRBV7-9 and TRBJ2-7; D perhaps matches TRBD1 (5 bases). The CDR3 has 12 amino acids. Germline lookup yields CDR1 SEHNR and CDR2 FQNEAQ (reference sequence). The CDR3 bases are TGTTCCAGCAGCCCCCCCACAGGTGAGCAGTACTTC. Its protein product is CSSSPPTGEQYF.

The chain uses TRBV2 and TRBJ2-7; TRBD2 matches at 11 bases. CDR3 size: 15 residues. The germline V gene has CDR1 SNHLY and CDR2 FYNNEI. With 6 bases clipped from V and 5 bases from J, the junction kept 9 bases outside the gene matches. CDR3 in amino acids: CASSRTSGRSNEQYF. The DNA of the CDR3 is TGTGCCAGCAGCCGTACTAGCGGGAGATCAAACGAGCAGTACTTC.

Of note for this clone: Compared with germline, one end of the junction differs, possibly owing to a read error. V and J are TRBV4-2 and TRBJ1-2; TRBD1 aligns across 8 bases. The CDR3 sequence is 15 residues long. Germline V gene lookup returns CDR1 LGHNA and CDR2 YNFKEQ. CDR3 sequence (DNA): TGTGCCAGCAGCCCACAAGGACAGGGTAACTATGGCTACCCCTTC. Protein sequence: CASSPQGQGNYGYPF.

The CDR3 DNA follows: TGTGCCAGTTACAGGGGACCCATAGGGCAGCCCCAGCATTTT. Translating gives CASYRGPIGQPQHF. The genes are TRBV6-6 and TRBJ1-5; 7 bases are shared with TRBD1. Trimming cost V 9 bases and J 7 bases; bases outside gene matches: 12. Germline loops: CDR1 MNHNY, CDR2 SVGAGI (reference sequence). This CDR3 contains 14 residues.

The V call is TRBV6-1, the J call TRBJ2-7; perhaps TRBD1 as D (5 bases). V dropped 6 bases and J dropped 6 bases, with 9 bases sitting between them. The CDR3 contains 11 residues. In germline, CDR1 is MNHNS, CDR2 SASEGT. The DNA for the CDR3 is TGTGCCAGCAGCCGACAGAGCGAGCAGTACTTC. It encodes CASSRQSEQYF.

The gene calls are TRBV27 and TRBJ1-3; 7 bases fit TRBD1. Looked up from germline, CDR1 is MNHEY and CDR2 is SMNVEV (reference sequence). V lost 2 bases to trimming and J lost 7 bases; unmatched junction nucleotides: 5. The CDR3 runs to 14 residues. In nucleotides, the CDR3 is TGTGCCAGCAGTTTAAGGGGGCCCGATAACACCATATATTTT. It yields the protein CASSLRGPDNTIYF.

The chain has TRBV28 and TRBJ1-1; perhaps TRBD1 as D (5 bases). The germline CDR1 and CDR2 sequences are MDHEN and SYDVKM. The CDR3 is 11 residues long. V gave up 5 bases and J gave up 6 bases, with 7 bases separating them. The CDR3 protein is CASSRQPEAFF. CDR3 bases: TGTGCCAGCAGTCGACAGCCTGAAGCTTTCTTT.

CDR3 in amino acids: CASRPPGERTGELFF. The CDR3 nucleotides read TGTGCCAGCAGGCCCCCAGGGGAACGGACCGGGGAGCTGTTTTTT. The gene calls are TRBV6-6 and TRBJ2-2, with a possible D match to TRBD1 (6 bases). The CDR3 sequence is 15 residues long. From germline, CDR1 is MNHNY and CDR2 SVGAGI (reference sequence). V gave up 6 bases and J gave up 5 bases, with 16 bases separating them.

V and J are TRBV6-5 and TRBJ2-7; weak D call: TRBD2 (5 bases). From germline, CDR1 is MNHEY and CDR2 SVGAGI. Trimming shortened V by 6 bases and J by 1 base, and 16 bases separated the two germline ends. The CDR3 has 15 residues. The CDR3 DNA reads TGTGCCAGCAGCAGTAAGGCGGGCACTTCCTACGAGCAGTACTTC. As protein: CASSSKAGTSYEQYF.

V gene TRBV6-1 combines with J gene TRBJ2-7; 8 bases match TRBD1. The ends lost 7 bases at V and 3 bases at J; junction bases unmatched: 11. Germline-derived CDR1 and CDR2 are MNHNS and SASEGT. This CDR3 is built from 15 residues. CDR3 region: CASNSLRDRNYEQYF. As DNA, the CDR3 is TGTGCCAGCAACTCGCTTCGGGACAGGAACTACGAGCAGTACTTC.

The gene calls are TRBV6-6 and TRBJ2-3; TRBD2 matches 8 bases. The ends lost 10 bases at V and 4 bases at J; junction bases unmatched: 16. This CDR3 region has 16 residues. The germline V gene encodes CDR1 MNHNY and CDR2 SVGAGI (reference sequence). DNA for the CDR3: TGTGCCACCGCAGTGGTAGCGGGATTGGTATCAGATACGCAGTATTTT. Translated, it gives CATAVVAGLVSDTQYF.

J is TRBJ1-4 and V is TRBV5-1; D is unresolved. Germline lookup yields CDR1 SGHRS and CDR2 YFSETQ. With 0 bases removed from V and 1 base from J, the gap between germline ends came to 7 bases. The CDR3 is 15 amino acids. The CDR3: CASSLDGRTNEKLFF. The CDR3 nucleotides are TGCGCCAGCAGCTTGGATGGCAGAACTAATGAAAAACTGTTTTTT.

The rearrangement uses TRBV15 and TRBJ2-7; D unclear. Trimming took 0 bases from V and 5 from J, leaving 17 bases between them. The CDR3 runs 16 residues. Germline CDR1 reads LNHNV; CDR2 reads YYDKDF (reference sequence). CDR3 amino acids: CATSREVRRYNDEQYF. DNA for the CDR3: TGTGCCACCAGCAGAGAAGTCAGGCGATACAACGACGAGCAGTACTTC.

Only a few counts were recorded for this clone. The gene calls are TRBV6-1 and TRBJ2-7; 11 bases line up with TRBD1. V was clipped by 6 bases and J by 4 bases; unmatched bases: 8. This CDR3 has 15 amino acids. Germline loops: CDR1 MNHNS, CDR2 SASEGT. The CDR3 sequence: CASSSGTGGLYEQYF. The CDR3 nucleotides read TGTGCCAGCAGCTCCGGGACAGGGGGTTTATACGAGCAGTACTTC.

The gene calls are TRBV6-5 and TRBJ2-7; D not certain. The germline V gene encodes CDR1 MNHEY and CDR2 SVGAGI. The CDR3 is 12 amino acids. The V and J ends lost 5 bases and 3 bases respectively, with 8 bases between them. The CDR3 DNA reads as TGTGCCAGCAGTAGCCGGGTCTACGAGCAGTACTTC. Its translation: CASSSRVYEQYF.

V gene TRBV9 combines with J gene TRBJ2-3; D call uncertain. The CDR3 is made up of 16 amino acids. Germline CDR1 and CDR2: SGDLS and YYNGEE. V was clipped by 0 bases and J by 1 base, with 12 bases between them. The CDR3 nucleotides are TGTGCCAGCAGCGTAGGACCCAGCGCCGGCACAGATACGCAGTATTTT. The encoded protein is CASSVGPSAGTDTQYF.

The V and J genes are TRBV2 and TRBJ2-7; 9 nucleotides align to TRBD1. V was pared by 7 bases and J by 5 bases, with 6 bases of the junction left unmatched. Germline V lookup: CDR1 SNHLY, CDR2 FYNNEI. This CDR3 has 13 residues. DNA of the CDR3: TGTGCCAGCATCTATGGGACAGGGCACGAGCAGTACTTC. It yields the protein CASIYGTGHEQYF.

The V call is TRBV6-5, the J call TRBJ2-7, with 14 bases that match TRBD2. Germline CDR1 MNHEY, CDR2 SVGAGI. V lost 6 bases to trimming and J lost 5 bases; unmatched junction nucleotides: 3. CDR3 length: 14 amino acids. The CDR3 DNA reads TGTGCCAGCAGCCCGGGACTAGCGGGAGACGAGCAGTACTTC. Amino acids: CASSPGLAGDEQYF.

This chain uses TRBV7-9 with TRBJ2-3, with TRBD2 identical over 10 bases. This CDR3 comprises 16 residues. Germline V gene data show CDR1 as SEHNR and CDR2 as FQNEAQ (reference sequence). Trimming took 5 bases from V and 3 from J; bases not matched to a gene: 8. DNA for the CDR3: TGTGCCAGCAGCGGGAGGACTAGCGGACAAACAGATACGCAGTATTTT. Its translation is CASSGRTSGQTDTQYF.

The CDR3 reads CATSEHQGTSSGANVLTF. The CDR3 nucleotides are TGTGCCACCAGCGAGCACCAGGGGACGAGCTCTGGGGCCAACGTCCTGACTTTC. The chain recombines TRBV15 with TRBJ2-6; possible D gene TRBD1, 6 bases. Germline CDR1 and CDR2: LNHNV and YYDKDF (reference sequence). This CDR3 is 18 amino acids long. V dropped 5 bases and J dropped 0 bases, with 17 bases sitting between them.

This chain connects TRBV28 to TRBJ2-7; D is unresolved. Germline lookup yields CDR1 MDHEN and CDR2 SYDVKM. The CDR3 is 13 amino acids. V gave up 5 bases and J gave up 7 bases, with 15 bases separating them. CDR3 in amino acids: CASSPLSMREQYF. As DNA, the CDR3 is TGTGCCAGCAGTCCCCTCTCCATGCGAGAGCAGTACTTC.

This chain uses TRBV29-1 with TRBJ2-1, with a tentative D call TRBD1 (6 bases). Germline CDR1 is SQVTM and CDR2 is ANQGSEA. V lost 0 bases and J 8 bases, leaving 20 bases between the germline ends. The CDR3 runs 16 residues. CDR3 in DNA: TGCAGCGTTGAAGATTCGGGCAGGGGCCCCCCCTATGAGCAGTTCTTC. As protein: CSVEDSGRGPPYEQFF.